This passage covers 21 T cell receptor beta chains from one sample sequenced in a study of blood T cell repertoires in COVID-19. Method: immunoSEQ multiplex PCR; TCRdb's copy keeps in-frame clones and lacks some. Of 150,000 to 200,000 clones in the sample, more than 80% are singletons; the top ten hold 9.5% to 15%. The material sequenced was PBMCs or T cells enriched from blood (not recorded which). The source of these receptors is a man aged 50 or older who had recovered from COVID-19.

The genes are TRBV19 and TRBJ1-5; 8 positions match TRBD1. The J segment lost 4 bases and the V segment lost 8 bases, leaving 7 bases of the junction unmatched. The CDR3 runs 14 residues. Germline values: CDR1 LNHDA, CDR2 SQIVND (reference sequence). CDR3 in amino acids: CASSLDRGNQPQHF. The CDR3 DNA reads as TGTGCCAGTTCCCTAGACAGGGGAAATCAGCCCCAGCATTTT. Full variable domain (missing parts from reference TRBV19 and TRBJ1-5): DGGITQSPKYLFRKEGQNVTLSCEQNLNHDAMYWYRQDPGQGLRLIYYSQIVNDFQKGDIAEGYSVSREKKESFPLTVTSAQKNPTAFYLCASSLDRGNQPQHFGDGTRLSIL.

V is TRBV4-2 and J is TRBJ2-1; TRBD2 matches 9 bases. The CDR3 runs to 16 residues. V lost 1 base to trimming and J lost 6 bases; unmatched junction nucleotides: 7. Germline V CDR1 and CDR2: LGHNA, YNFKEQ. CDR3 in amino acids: CASSQGGGGAFNEQFF. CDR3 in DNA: TGTGCCAGCAGCCAAGGGGGCGGGGGGGCTTTCAATGAGCAGTTCTTC.

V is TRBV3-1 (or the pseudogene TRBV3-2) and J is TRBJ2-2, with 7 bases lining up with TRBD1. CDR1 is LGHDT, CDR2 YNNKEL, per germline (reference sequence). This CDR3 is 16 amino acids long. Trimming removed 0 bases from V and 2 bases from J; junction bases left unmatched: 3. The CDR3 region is CASSQERGLNTGELFF. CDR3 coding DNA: TGTGCCAGCAGCCAAGAAAGGGGGCTTAACACCGGGGAGCTGTTTTTT.

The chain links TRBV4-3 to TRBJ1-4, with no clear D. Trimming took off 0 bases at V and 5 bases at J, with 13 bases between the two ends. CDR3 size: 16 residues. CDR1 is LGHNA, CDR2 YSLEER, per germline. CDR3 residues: CASSQDWAAVNEKLFF. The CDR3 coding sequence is TGCGCCAGCAGCCAAGATTGGGCAGCAGTCAATGAAAAACTGTTTTTT.

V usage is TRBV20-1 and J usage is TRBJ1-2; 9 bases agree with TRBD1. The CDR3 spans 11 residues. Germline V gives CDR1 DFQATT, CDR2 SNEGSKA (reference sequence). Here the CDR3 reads CRPQGAGGYTF. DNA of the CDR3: TGCAGACCACAGGGGGCGGGTGGCTACACCTTC.

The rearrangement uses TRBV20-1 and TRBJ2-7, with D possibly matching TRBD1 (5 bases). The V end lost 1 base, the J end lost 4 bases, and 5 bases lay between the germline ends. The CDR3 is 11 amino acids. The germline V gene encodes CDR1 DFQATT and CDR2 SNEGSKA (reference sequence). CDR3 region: CSARGQYEQYF. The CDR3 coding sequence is TGCAGTGCTAGAGGACAGTACGAGCAGTACTTC.

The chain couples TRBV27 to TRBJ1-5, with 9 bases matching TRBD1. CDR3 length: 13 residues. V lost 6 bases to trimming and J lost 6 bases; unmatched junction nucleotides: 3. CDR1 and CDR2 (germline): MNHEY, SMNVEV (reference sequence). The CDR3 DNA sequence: TGTGCCAGCAGGGGGACAGGGATTCAGCCCCAGCATTTT. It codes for CASRGTGIQPQHF.

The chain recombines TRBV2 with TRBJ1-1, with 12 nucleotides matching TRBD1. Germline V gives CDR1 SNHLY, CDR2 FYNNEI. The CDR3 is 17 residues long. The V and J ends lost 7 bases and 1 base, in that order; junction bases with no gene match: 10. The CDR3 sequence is CASTIGTGGGTNTEAFF. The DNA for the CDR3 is TGTGCCAGCACCATAGGGACAGGGGGCGGAACGAACACTGAAGCTTTCTTT. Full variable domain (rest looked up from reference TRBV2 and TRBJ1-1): EPEVTQTPSHQVTQMGQEVILRCVPISNHLYFYWYRQILGQKVEFLVSFYNNEISEKSEIFDDQFSVERPDGSNFTLKIRSTKLEDSAMYFCASTIGTGGGTNTEAFFGQGTRLTVV.

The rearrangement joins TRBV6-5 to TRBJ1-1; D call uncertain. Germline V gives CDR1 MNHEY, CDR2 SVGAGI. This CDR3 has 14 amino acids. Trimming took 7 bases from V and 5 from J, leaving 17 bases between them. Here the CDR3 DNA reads TGTGCCAGCACCAGGCGCCTAACCGATACTGAAGCTTTCTTT. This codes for CASTRRLTDTEAFF.

CDR3 loop: CASIWNTEAFF. In DNA, the CDR3 is TGTGCCAGCATCTGGAACACTGAAGCTTTCTTT. The V gene is TRBV6-5, the J gene TRBJ1-1; D not resolved. Trimming took off 7 bases at V and 1 base at J, with 4 bases between the two ends. From germline, CDR1 is MNHEY and CDR2 SVGAGI. This CDR3 is 11 amino acids long.

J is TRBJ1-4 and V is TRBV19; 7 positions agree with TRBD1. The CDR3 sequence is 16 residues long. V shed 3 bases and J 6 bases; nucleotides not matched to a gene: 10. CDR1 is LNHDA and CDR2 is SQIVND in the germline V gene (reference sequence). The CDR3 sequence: CASSMGNRGGYEKLFF. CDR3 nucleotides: TGTGCCAGTAGTATGGGGAACAGGGGAGGATATGAAAAACTGTTTTTT.

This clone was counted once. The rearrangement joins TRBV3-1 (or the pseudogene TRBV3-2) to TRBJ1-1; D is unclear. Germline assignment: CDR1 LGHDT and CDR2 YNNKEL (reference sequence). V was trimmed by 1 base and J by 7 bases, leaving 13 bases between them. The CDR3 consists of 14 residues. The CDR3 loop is CASSQGTLGSEAFF. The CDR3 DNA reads TGTGCCAGCAGCCAAGGAACCCTCGGGAGTGAAGCTTTCTTT.

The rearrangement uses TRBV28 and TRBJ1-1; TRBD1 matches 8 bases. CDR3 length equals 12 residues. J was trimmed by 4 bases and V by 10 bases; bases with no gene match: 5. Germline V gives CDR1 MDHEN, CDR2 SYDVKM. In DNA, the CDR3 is TGTGCCACCAATGACAGGGGCACTGAAGCTTTCTTT. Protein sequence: CATNDRGTEAFF. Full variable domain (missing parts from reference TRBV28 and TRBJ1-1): DVKVTQSSRYLVKRTGEKVFLECVQDMDHENMFWYRQDPGLGLRLIYFSYDVKMKEKGDIPEGYSVSREKKERFSLILESASTNQTSMYLCATNDRGTEAFFGQGTRLTVV.

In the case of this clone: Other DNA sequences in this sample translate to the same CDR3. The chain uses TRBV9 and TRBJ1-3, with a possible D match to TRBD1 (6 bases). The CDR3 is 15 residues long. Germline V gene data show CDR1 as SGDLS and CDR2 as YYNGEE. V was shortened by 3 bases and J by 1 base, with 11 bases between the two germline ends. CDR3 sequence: CASSAGVSSGNTIYF. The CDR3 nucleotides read TGTGCCAGCAGCGCAGGGGTTTCTTCTGGAAACACCATATATTTT.

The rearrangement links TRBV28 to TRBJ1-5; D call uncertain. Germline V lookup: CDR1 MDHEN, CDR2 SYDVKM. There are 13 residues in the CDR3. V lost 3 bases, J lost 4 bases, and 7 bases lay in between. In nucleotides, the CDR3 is TGTGCCAGCAGTTTTTCGGGGAATCAGCCCCAGCATTTT. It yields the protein CASSFSGNQPQHF.

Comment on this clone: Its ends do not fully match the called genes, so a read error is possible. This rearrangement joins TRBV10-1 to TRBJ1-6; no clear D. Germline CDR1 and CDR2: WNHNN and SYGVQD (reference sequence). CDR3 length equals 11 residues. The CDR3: CASTPTLYPLF. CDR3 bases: TGCGCCAGCACCCCCACCCTCTACCCCCTTTTT.

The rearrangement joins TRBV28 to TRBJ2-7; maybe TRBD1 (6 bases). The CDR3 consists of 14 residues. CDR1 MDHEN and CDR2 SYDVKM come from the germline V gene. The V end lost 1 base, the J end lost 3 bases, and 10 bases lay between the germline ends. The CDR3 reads CASSLSGVHYEQYF. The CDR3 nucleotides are TGTGCCAGCAGTTTATCAGGGGTCCACTACGAGCAGTACTTC.

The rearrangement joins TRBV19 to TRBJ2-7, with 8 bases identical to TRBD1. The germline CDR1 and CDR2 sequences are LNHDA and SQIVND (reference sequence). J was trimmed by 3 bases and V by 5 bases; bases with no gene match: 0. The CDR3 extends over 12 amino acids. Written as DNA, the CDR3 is TGTGCCAGTAGTGACAGGGGCTACGAGCAGTACTTC. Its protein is CASSDRGYEQYF.

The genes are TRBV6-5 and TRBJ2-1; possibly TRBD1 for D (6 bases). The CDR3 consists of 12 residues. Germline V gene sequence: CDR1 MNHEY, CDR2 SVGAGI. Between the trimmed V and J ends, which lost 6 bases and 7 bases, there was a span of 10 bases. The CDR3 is CASSQGQNEQFF. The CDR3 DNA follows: TGTGCCAGCAGCCAAGGACAGAATGAGCAGTTCTTC.

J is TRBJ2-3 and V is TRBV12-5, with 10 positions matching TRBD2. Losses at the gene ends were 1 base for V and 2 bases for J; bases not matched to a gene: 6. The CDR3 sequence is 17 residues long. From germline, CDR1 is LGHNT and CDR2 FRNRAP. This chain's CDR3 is CASGLGSSGGATDTQYF. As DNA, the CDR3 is TGTGCTAGTGGTTTGGGGTCGAGCGGGGGGGCCACAGATACGCAGTATTTT.

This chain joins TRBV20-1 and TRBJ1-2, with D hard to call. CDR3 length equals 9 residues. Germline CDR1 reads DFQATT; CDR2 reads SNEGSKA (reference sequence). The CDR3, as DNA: TGCATGGCCCACCGAGGCTACACCTTC. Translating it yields CMAHRGYTF.